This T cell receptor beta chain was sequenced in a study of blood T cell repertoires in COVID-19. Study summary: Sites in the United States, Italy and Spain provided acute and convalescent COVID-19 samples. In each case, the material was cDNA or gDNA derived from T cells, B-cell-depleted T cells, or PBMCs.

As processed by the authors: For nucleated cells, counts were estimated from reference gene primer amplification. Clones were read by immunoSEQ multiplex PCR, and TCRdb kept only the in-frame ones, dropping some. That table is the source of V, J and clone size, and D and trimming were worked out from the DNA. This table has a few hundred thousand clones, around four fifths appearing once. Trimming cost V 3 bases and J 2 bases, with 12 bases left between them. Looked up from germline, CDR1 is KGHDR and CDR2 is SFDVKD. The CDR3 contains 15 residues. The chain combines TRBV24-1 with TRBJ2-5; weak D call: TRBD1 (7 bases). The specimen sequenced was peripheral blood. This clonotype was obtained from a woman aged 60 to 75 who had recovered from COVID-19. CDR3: CATSDAGTEQETQYF. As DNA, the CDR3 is TGTGCCACCAGTGATGCGGGGACAGAACAAGAGACCCAGTACTTC.